This passage covers 20 T cell receptor beta chains from one sample sequenced in a study of CD8+ T cells in alopecia areata. RNA, once extracted, was reverse transcribed into cDNA for use as the sequencing template. The table came from immunoSEQ multiplex PCR; TCRdb's copy has only in-frame clones and leaves some out. Here the sample spans almost 250,000 clones, about two thirds being singletons. Source: CD4+ T cells sorted from blood, taken at week 0. The receptors were gathered from a human donor with alopecia areata.

J is TRBJ2-3 and V is TRBV4-1; 8 nucleotides align to TRBD1. V lost 4 bases and J lost 5; bases outside the gene matches: 5. The CDR3 is made up of 14 amino acids. Germline V gives CDR1 MGHRA, CDR2 YSYEKL. The CDR3 DNA reads as TGCGCCAGCAGCCCGACAGGGGTAGGAGATACGCAGTATTTT. Amino acids: CASSPTGVGDTQYF.

The chain has TRBV7-9 and TRBJ1-1; tentatively, D is TRBD1 (5 bases). Germline CDR1 SEHNR, CDR2 FQNEAQ (reference sequence). This CDR3 spans 14 amino acids. V lost 2 bases to trimming and J lost 3 bases, with 10 bases between them. CDR3 residues: CASSLLGRDTEAFF. The CDR3 DNA reads as TGTGCCAGCAGCTTACTTGGCAGGGACACTGAAGCTTTCTTT.

The V call is TRBV4-1, the J call TRBJ2-2; D might be TRBD2 (5 bases). This CDR3 contains 17 residues. Per the germline V gene, CDR1 is MGHRA and CDR2 is YSYEKL. Trimming shortened V by 0 bases and J by 4 bases, and 15 bases separated the two germline ends. CDR3 residues: CASSQDYLRAATGELFF. In nucleotides, the CDR3 is TGCGCCAGCAGCCAAGATTATCTGAGGGCAGCCACCGGGGAGCTGTTTTTT.

This chain joins TRBV7-9 and TRBJ2-4; no clear D. The V gene's germline CDR1 is SEHNR and CDR2 FQNEAQ (reference sequence). CDR3 length: 15 residues. Trimming removed 3 bases from V and 0 bases from J, with 9 bases in between. CDR3 nucleotides: TGTGCCAGCAGCTTTGGGGATACAGCCAAAAACATTCAGTACTTC. As protein: CASSFGDTAKNIQYF.

The chain carries TRBV7-2 and TRBJ2-7; D could derive from TRBD1 or TRBD2 (6 bases each). The germline gives CDR1 SGHTA, CDR2 FQGNSA. There are 13 residues in the CDR3. V was shortened by 4 bases and J by 6 bases, with 13 bases between the two germline ends. The CDR3 DNA reads TGTGCCAGCAGCTCCTCACAGGGAGGCGAGCAGTACTTC. This encodes CASSSSQGGEQYF.

The genes are TRBV9 and TRBJ2-7; the match to TRBD1 covers 9 bases. Germline CDR1 is SGDLS and CDR2 is YYNGEE. V dropped 0 bases and J dropped 4; count of bases not matched to a gene: 2. The CDR3 loop spans 14 amino acids. CDR3 nucleotide sequence: TGTGCCAGCAGCGTAGGGGGACAGGGTTACGAGCAGTACTTC. Its translation: CASSVGGQGYEQYF.

Only one count was recorded for this clone. The genes are TRBV4-3 and TRBJ2-2; D gene ambiguous. The V gene's germline CDR1 is LGHNA and CDR2 YSLEER. The CDR3 covers 15 residues. V was cut by 3 bases and J by 4 bases, with 12 bases left in between. The DNA of the CDR3 is TGCGCCAGCAGCCAGAGTAGGCTCGGCACCGGGGAGCTGTTTTTT. As protein: CASSQSRLGTGELFF.

The CDR3 protein is CASRGPHYEQYF. The CDR3 DNA follows: TGTGCCAGCAGGGGGCCCCACTACGAGCAGTACTTC. The chain uses TRBV2 and TRBJ2-7; D is perhaps TRBD1 (5 bases). V dropped 6 bases and J dropped 3 bases, with 9 bases sitting between them. This CDR3 spans 12 amino acids. Germline V gene sequence: CDR1 SNHLY, CDR2 FYNNEI.

To note about this clone: The same CDR3 also results from other DNA sequences found in this sample. The chain employs TRBV9 and TRBJ2-3; D is possibly TRBD1 or TRBD2 (5 bases each). The CDR3 extends over 15 amino acids. From germline, CDR1 is SGDLS and CDR2 YYNGEE. Between the trimmed V and J ends, which lost 0 bases and 0 bases, there was a span of 8 bases. CDR3 nucleotide sequence: TGTGCCAGCAGCGTAGGAGGGGCCAGCACAGATACGCAGTATTTT. It encodes CASSVGGASTDTQYF.

The chain couples TRBV7-2 to TRBJ2-5; tentative D call: TRBD2 (5 bases). The CDR3 spans 12 residues. Germline CDR1 SGHTA, CDR2 FQGNSA. Trimming took off 5 bases at V and 4 bases at J, with 8 bases between the two ends. The CDR3 loop is CASSELGETQYF. CDR3 bases: TGTGCCAGCAGCGAACTAGGAGAGACCCAGTACTTC.

This clone has more than one count but fewer than ten. The chain is built from TRBV9 and TRBJ2-3, with 9 bases matching TRBD2. Germline CDR1 SGDLS, CDR2 YYNGEE. This CDR3 is 15 amino acids long. Germline trimming cut 2 bases from V and 0 bases from J; bases unmatched to any gene: 1. CDR3 DNA sequence: TGTGCCAGCAGCGTTGGACTAGCGAGCACAGATACGCAGTATTTT. This encodes CASSVGLASTDTQYF.

This chain connects TRBV7-2 to TRBJ2-7; D remains ambiguous. The ends were cut back, 2 bases at V and 0 bases at J, with 8 bases in the middle. CDR1 is SGHTA, CDR2 FQGNSA, per germline. CDR3 length: 14 residues. As DNA, the CDR3 is TGTGCCAGCAGCTTAAGTGGAAGCTCCTACGAGCAGTACTTC. Its protein product is CASSLSGSSYEQYF. Based on the CDR3 plus reference TRBV7-2 and TRBJ2-7, the full variable domain is GAGVSQSPSNKVTEKGKDVELRCDPISGHTALYWYRQSLGQGLEFLIYFQGNSAPDKSGLPSDRFSAERTGGSVSTLTIQRTQQEDSAVYLCASSLSGSSYEQYFGPGTRLTVT.

The chain has TRBV10-2 and TRBJ2-3, with D unresolved. The CDR3 has 17 residues. Trimming removed 3 bases at V and 2 bases at J, with 18 bases between. The germline V gene encodes CDR1 WSHSY and CDR2 SAAADI. The CDR3 reads CASSDLFVGETTDTQYF. In DNA form, the CDR3 reads TGCGCCAGCAGTGACCTGTTCGTGGGTGAAACCACAGATACGCAGTATTTT.

The chain links TRBV10-2 to TRBJ2-7; D is perhaps TRBD2 (6 bases). Germline loops: CDR1 WSHSY, CDR2 SAAADI. The CDR3 is 13 amino acids. V was shortened by 7 bases and J by 4 bases, with 14 bases between the two germline ends. This CDR3 reads CASIGTPSYEQYF. CDR3 DNA: TGCGCCAGCATCGGGACTCCCAGTTACGAGCAGTACTTC.

The J gene is TRBJ2-7, the V gene TRBV30; D is unclear. V lost 0 bases, J lost 2 bases, and 8 bases lay in between. This CDR3 has 13 residues. Germline lookup yields CDR1 GTSNPN and CDR2 SVGIG (reference sequence). CDR3 sequence reads: CAWSVHGTYEQYF. CDR3 coding DNA: TGTGCCTGGAGTGTTCACGGAACCTACGAGCAGTACTTC.

J is TRBJ1-3 and V is TRBV5-1; D uncertain. The CDR3 is 14 amino acids. V lost 2 bases and J lost 0, with 6 bases in between. Germline loops: CDR1 SGHRS, CDR2 YFSETQ. DNA of the CDR3: TGCGCCAGCAGCTTAGGCAGCTCTGGAAACACCATATATTTT. It codes for CASSLGSSGNTIYF.

V usage is TRBV18 and J usage is TRBJ2-5; weak D call: TRBD1 (6 bases). CDR1 is KGHSH, CDR2 LQKENI, per germline. This CDR3 has 18 residues. Trimming removed 0 bases from V and 2 bases from J, with 19 bases in between. The CDR3 nucleotides read TGTGCCAGCTCACCACCGAATTTCCGGGACACCCGACAAGAGACCCAGTACTTC. It encodes CASSPPNFRDTRQETQYF.

V and J are TRBV6-5 and TRBJ1-2; possibly TRBD1 for D (5 bases). From germline, CDR1 is MNHEY and CDR2 SVGAGI. The CDR3 contains 12 residues. V lost 7 bases and J 8 bases, leaving 14 bases between the germline ends. The CDR3 bases are TGTGCCAGCACCGGAGGGACTCTCGGCTACACCTTC. The encoded protein is CASTGGTLGYTF.

The V call is TRBV29-1, the J call TRBJ2-5; D gene uncertain. The CDR3 extends over 14 amino acids. Germline CDR1 is SQVTM and CDR2 is ANQGSEA. V was cut by 5 bases and J by 7 bases, with 20 bases left in between. This CDR3 is CSVPIRVRGGTQYF. In DNA, the CDR3 is TGCAGCGTTCCCATCCGAGTCCGAGGCGGGACCCAGTACTTC.

In this sample, this clone turned up a few times. This chain connects TRBV2 to TRBJ2-1, with a possible D match to TRBD1 (7 bases). Per germline, CDR1 SNHLY and CDR2 FYNNEI. V lost 7 bases and J lost 9, with 10 bases in between. CDR3 size: 11 residues. For the CDR3, the DNA is TGTGCCAGCACGCAGGGGGGTGAGCAGTTCTTC. Translating gives CASTQGGEQFF.